The 6 T cell receptor beta chains listed next were all sequenced from one sample in a study of cytomegalovirus exposure and HLA in healthy donors. Primers: 60 Vbeta forward and 13 Jbeta reverse. Method: immunoSEQ multiplex PCR; TCRdb's copy keeps in-frame clones and lacks some. This sample carries 120,000 or so clones, about 80% of them seen once, and the ten largest clones take about 8.9%. The sample taken for sequencing was PBMCs. Every receptor here comes from a man between 25 and 39 years old in good health and CMV-seropositive.

The rearrangement uses TRBV5-1 and TRBJ1-2; D unresolved. Germline V lookup: CDR1 SGHRS, CDR2 YFSETQ. This CDR3 is built from 14 residues. Trimming pared 4 bases from V and 2 bases from J, leaving 12 bases between. The chain's CDR3 is CASSESGANYGYTF. In DNA form, the CDR3 reads TGCGCCAGCAGCGAATCCGGAGCCAACTATGGCTACACCTTC.

The V gene is TRBV9, the J gene TRBJ1-6; 7 bases line up with TRBD1. Trimming cost V 3 bases and J 5 bases; bases outside gene matches: 2. Per the germline V gene, CDR1 is SGDLS and CDR2 is YYNGEE. This CDR3 spans 14 amino acids. This chain's CDR3 is CASSAGGNNSPLHF. CDR3 DNA: TGTGCCAGCAGCGCAGGGGGTAATAATTCACCCCTCCACTTT. The complete variable domain, with remaining parts taken from reference TRBV9 and TRBJ1-6, reads DSGVTQTPKHLITATGQRVTLRCSPRSGDLSVYWYQQSLDQGLQFLIQYYNGEERAKGNILERFSAQQFPDLHSELNLSSLELGDSALYFCASSAGGNNSPLHFGNGTRLTVT.

This clone appeared a single time. The chain joins TRBV6-5 to TRBJ2-2; 7 bases match TRBD1. Germline CDR1 reads MNHEY; CDR2 reads SVGAGI. V shed 0 bases and J 3 bases; nucleotides not matched to a gene: 1. The CDR3 consists of 15 residues. This chain's CDR3 is CASSYSTGYTGELFF. The CDR3 bases are TGTGCCAGCAGTTACTCGACAGGGTACACCGGGGAGCTGTTTTTT.

This clone was recorded a few times. The same CDR3 can be traced to other DNA sequences in this sample. V is TRBV2 and J is TRBJ1-2; 9 bases match TRBD1. Germline lookup yields CDR1 SNHLY and CDR2 FYNNEI. J was trimmed by 4 bases and V by 3 bases; bases with no gene match: 3. The CDR3 sequence is 14 residues long. The CDR3 protein is CASSEDRGVYGYTF. The DNA of the CDR3 is TGTGCCAGCAGTGAGGACAGGGGCGTCTATGGCTACACCTTC.

The DNA of the CDR3 is TGTGCCAGCAGCTTGTCTGGGGGGGGTCTAAGCACTGAAGCTTTCTTT. The encoded protein is CASSLSGGGLSTEAFF. This sequence joins TRBV5-5 and TRBJ1-1; tentative D call: TRBD1 (5 bases). The CDR3 has 16 residues. V was shortened by 1 base and J by 4 bases, with 17 bases between the two germline ends. CDR1 and CDR2 (germline): SGHKS, YYEKEE (reference sequence).

CDR3 amino acids: CATSRAPAGVGEQFF. The CDR3 DNA follows: TGTGCCACCAGCAGGGCTCCCGCGGGGGTCGGTGAGCAGTTCTTC. The chain joins TRBV15 to TRBJ2-1, with TRBD2 matching 7 bases. The length of the CDR3 is 15 residues. The ends lost 3 bases at V and 9 bases at J; junction bases unmatched: 11. Germline V CDR1 and CDR2: LNHNV, YYDKDF (reference sequence).